This TCR beta chain stems from a study of Graves' ophthalmopathy and Graves' hyperthyroidism. Amplified material comprised TCR beta CDR3 regions derived from RNA transcripts. A first-round RT-PCR used HTBI primers, followed by a second-round multiplex PCR. One entry per CDR3 protein results from TCRdb running MiXCR on the multiplex PCR reads. The sample holds roughly 400,000 distinct CDR3 sequences, roughly a sixth seen once. Hyperthyroidism counted as stable given no ophthalmopathy within 18 months of follow-up. This clonotype occurred a few times. The sample comprised peripheral blood. This TCR was recovered from an adult woman with stable Graves' hyperthyroidism.

CDR3 in amino acids: CASSPLAGGPNTGELFF. The CDR3 DNA follows: TGTGCCAGCAGTCCGCTAGCGGGAGGGCCGAACACCGGGGAGCTGTTTTTT. This sequence joins TRBV27 and TRBJ2-2; 12 positions match TRBD2. V shed 5 bases, J shed 0 bases, and the junction held 4 bases outside the gene matches. CDR1 is MNHEY and CDR2 is SMNVEV in the germline V gene (reference sequence). The CDR3 totals 17 residues.